These T cell receptor beta chains were read from a single sample in a study of shared clonotypes between healthy human individuals. Sequencing was performed with immunoSEQ multiplex PCR; in TCRdb, only in-frame clones are kept and a portion is missing. The sample has some 490,000 clones, more than 75% seen once. Sequenced: PBMCs. The receptor set was obtained from a woman between 35 and 50 years old in good health. Some clones in this sample may be carry-over from other donors' samples. Both conserved end residues are part of each CDR3. D genes are given only for firm matches. Size is omitted from some rows. Given values are once, few, many or a class for expanded clones.

DNA	CDR3	D	size	V	length	J
TGTGCCAGCAGCTTTGGGACTAGCGGGAGCTACGAGCAGTACTTC	CASSFGTSGSYEQYF	TRBD2	.	TRBV5-4	15	TRBJ2-7
TGCGCCAGCAGCCAAAAGGCAGGCAGTAGCAATCAGCCCCAGCATTTT	CASSQKAGSSNQPQHF	.	few	TRBV4-1	16	TRBJ1-5
TGTGCCAGCGGATACGGGACAGATCACCCTACGCAGTATTTT	CASGYGTDHPTQYF	TRBD1	.	TRBV6-5	14	TRBJ2-3
TGTGCCAGCAGCTTGGACAGGGGAGTCCACAATGAGCAGTTCTTC	CASSLDRGVHNEQFF	TRBD1	.	TRBV5-4	15	TRBJ2-1
TGTGCCAGCAGCCCCATGAGAAGGGGGGCTGGAGAGCAGTACTTC	CASSPMRRGAGEQYF	.	once	TRBV11-2	15	TRBJ2-7
TGTGCCAGCAGCTTGGGACTTAACTACAATGAGCAGTTCTTC	CASSLGLNYNEQFF	.	.	TRBV7-2	14	TRBJ2-1
TGTGCCAGTAGTCAAACAGGGGCTGCCTCCTACGAGCAGTACTTC	CASSQTGAASYEQYF	TRBD1	once	TRBV19	15	TRBJ2-7
TGTGCCAGTCATGAGACAGACCAAAACATTCAGTACTTC	CASHETDQNIQYF	.	.	TRBV19	13	TRBJ2-4
TGTGCCAGCAGCCCTCAAAGGGCAGTTAATGAAAAACTGTTTTTT	CASSPQRAVNEKLFF	.	.	TRBV14	15	TRBJ1-4
TGTGCCAGCAGTGAAATGGGCGGTCAGCCCCAGCATTTT	CASSEMGGQPQHF	.	.	TRBV6-1	13	TRBJ1-5
TGTGCCAGCAGTAGCGGGAGAGATACGCAGTATTTT	CASSSGRDTQYF	TRBD2	.	TRBV7-2	12	TRBJ2-3
TGTGCCAGCAGCGCCAGCCGTTACAATGAGCAGTTCTTC	CASSASRYNEQFF	.	.	TRBV11-3	13	TRBJ2-1
TGCGCCAGCAGCTTGGCCGCGGAGGGCTACTATGGCTACACCTTC	CASSLAAEGYYGYTF	.	.	TRBV5-1	15	TRBJ1-2
TGTGCCAGCAGGGCCCAAGCCTGGGAGCAGTACTTC	CASRAQAWEQYF	.	.	TRBV6-5	12	TRBJ2-7
TGTGCCAGCAGCTTACAGGGGGGCAACGCTGAAGCTTTCTTT	CASSLQGGNAEAFF	TRBD1	.	TRBV7-9	14	TRBJ1-1
TGCAGCGTGGGAACAAGCTACAATGAGCAGTTCTTC	CSVGTSYNEQFF	.	.	TRBV29-1	12	TRBJ2-1
TGTGCCAGCAGCTTCCTAGCGGGAGGGGGGCCCTACGAGCAGTACTTC	CASSFLAGGGPYEQYF	TRBD2	.	TRBV4-2	16	TRBJ2-7
TGCGCCAGCAGCCAAGATAGTCGCCAAATAAACACCGGGGAGCTGTTTTTT	CASSQDSRQINTGELFF	.	.	TRBV4-3	17	TRBJ2-2